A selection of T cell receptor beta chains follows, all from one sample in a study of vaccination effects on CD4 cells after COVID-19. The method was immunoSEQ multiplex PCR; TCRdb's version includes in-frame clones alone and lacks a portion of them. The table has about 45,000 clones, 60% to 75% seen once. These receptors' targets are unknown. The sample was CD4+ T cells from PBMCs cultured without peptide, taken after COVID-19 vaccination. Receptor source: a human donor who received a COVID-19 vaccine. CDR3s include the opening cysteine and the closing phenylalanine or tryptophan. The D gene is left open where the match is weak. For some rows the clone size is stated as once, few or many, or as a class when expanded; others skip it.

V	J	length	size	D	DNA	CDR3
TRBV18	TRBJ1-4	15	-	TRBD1	TGTGCCAGCTCACCACAGACAGGGGCTTGGAAAAAACTGTTTTTT	CASSPQTGAWKKLFF
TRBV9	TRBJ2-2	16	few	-	TGTGCCAGCACCCTAAGGGAGTTCTCGAACACCGGGGAGCTGTTTTTT	CASTLREFSNTGELFF
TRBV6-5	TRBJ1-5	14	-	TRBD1	TGTGCCAGCAGTTGGACAGGGGGCAATCAGCCCCAGCATTTT	CASSWTGGNQPQHF
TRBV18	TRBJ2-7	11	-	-	TGTGCCAGCTCCCCTAGGTACGAGCAGTACTTC	CASSPRYEQYF
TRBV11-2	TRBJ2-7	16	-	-	TGTGCCAGCAGCTACACCACCGGGATCCTTCTCTACGAGCAGTACTTC	CASSYTTGILLYEQYF
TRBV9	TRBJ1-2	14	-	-	TGTGCCAGCAGCGCAACGGGGGTCCGGTATGGCTACACCTTC	CASSATGVRYGYTF
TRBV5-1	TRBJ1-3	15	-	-	TGCGCCAGCAGCCAGTCCAGTTACTCTGGAAACACCATATATTTT	CASSQSSYSGNTIYF
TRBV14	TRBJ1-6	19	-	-	-	CASSQVFGPGFSYNSPLHF
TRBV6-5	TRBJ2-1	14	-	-	TGTGCCAGCAGTTACGACACCTCTAGGGATGAGCAGTTCTTC	CASSYDTSRDEQFF
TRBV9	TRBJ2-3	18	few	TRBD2	TGTGCCAGCAGCACTCCCGGGACTAGCGGGGGCAGAGCAGATACGCAGTATTTT	CASSTPGTSGGRADTQYF
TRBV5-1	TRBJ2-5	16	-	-	TGCGCCAGCAGCTTCCAGGGAGGCGGTCTCGGGGAGACCCAGTACTTC	CASSFQGGGLGETQYF
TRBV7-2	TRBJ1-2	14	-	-	TGTGCCAGCAGCTCATATGATGTTCGTGGTGGCTACACCTTC	CASSSYDVRGGYTF
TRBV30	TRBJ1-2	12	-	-	TGTGCCTGGACGGGCGGAGACTATGGCTACACCTTC	CAWTGGDYGYTF
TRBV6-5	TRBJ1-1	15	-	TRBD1	TGTGCCAGCAGTTACCCAGGACAGGGGAACACTGAAGCTTTCTTT	CASSYPGQGNTEAFF